Following are 26 T cell receptor beta chains from one sample sequenced in a study of T cells after yellow fever vaccination. TCRdb reprocessed the 5' RACE reads via MiXCR and lists one record per CDR3 protein. The sample contains a few hundred thousand distinct CDR3 sequences, 8.7% of which appear only once. This specimen was CD4+ T cells sorted from PBMCs, taken 5 days after the yellow fever booster vaccination. Receptor source: a man aged 18 to 29 who received the YFV17D yellow fever vaccine.

In this sample, this clonotype turned up a few times. V and J are TRBV6-5 and TRBJ1-6, with 7 bases that match TRBD1. This CDR3 is 16 amino acids long. V dropped 0 bases and J dropped 10; count of bases not matched to a gene: 9. Germline CDR1 and CDR2: MNHEY and SVGAGI. The CDR3 nucleotides read TGTGCCAGCAGTTACTCCTTGCTACAGGGGAAGTCACCCCTCCACTTT. Translating it yields CASSYSLLQGKSPLHF.

This clonotype was recorded many times. The chain is built from TRBV4-2 and TRBJ1-2; D is uncertain. CDR3 length: 15 residues. Germline CDR1 is LGHNA and CDR2 is YNFKEQ. Trimming stripped 1 base from V and 3 bases from J, with 12 bases between. The CDR3: CASSQAQNSDYGYTF. The CDR3 DNA reads TGTGCCAGCAGCCAAGCCCAGAACTCGGACTATGGCTACACCTTC.

This clonotype was seen a handful of times. This rearrangement joins TRBV23-1 to TRBJ2-7, with no clear D. TRBV23-1 is an ORF for which the function is uncertain. The CDR3 covers 15 residues. Trimming took off 4 bases at V and 5 bases at J, with 18 bases between the two ends. CDR3 residues: CASSRIRRGLHEQYV. The CDR3 coding sequence is TGCGCCAGCAGTCGAATCAGGAGAGGCCTACACGAGCAGTACGTC.

This clonotype came up a few times. This sequence joins TRBV7-9 and TRBJ1-2; D not resolved. Trimming stripped 5 bases from V and 2 bases from J, with 12 bases between. The germline CDR1 and CDR2 sequences are SEHNR and FQNEAQ (reference sequence). The CDR3 runs to 14 residues. CDR3 sequence reads: CASSPPEANYGYTF. DNA of the CDR3: TGTGCCAGCAGCCCCCCGGAAGCCAACTATGGCTACACCTTC.

This clonotype was observed a few times. The chain recombines TRBV4-3 with TRBJ1-1; D is ambiguous. The V end lost 0 bases, the J end lost 1 base, and 18 bases lay between the germline ends. The CDR3 spans 18 residues. Germline V gene data show CDR1 as LGHNA and CDR2 as YSLEER. The CDR3 sequence is CASSQDLREVSWNTEAFF. The CDR3 nucleotides are TGCGCCAGCAGCCAAGATCTTCGGGAAGTCAGCTGGAACACTGAAGCTTTCTTT.

The chain employs TRBV5-4 and TRBJ2-3; no reliable D call. Trimming left V 0 bases short and J 0 bases short, with 11 bases between. This CDR3 spans 16 amino acids. CDR1 is SGHNT and CDR2 is YYREEE in the germline V gene (reference sequence). The CDR3 is CASSLEWTASTDTQYF. CDR3 DNA: TGTGCCAGCAGCTTGGAGTGGACGGCCAGCACAGATACGCAGTATTTT.

This clonotype was found a few times. This chain joins TRBV6-2 or TRBV6-3 and TRBJ2-1, with TRBD2 identical over 8 bases. The length of the CDR3 is 17 residues. Per the germline V gene, CDR1 is MNHEY and CDR2 is SVGEGT. Trimming removed 6 bases from V and 3 bases from J; junction bases left unmatched: 13. This CDR3 reads CASSFLHSGASYNEQFF. The CDR3 region has the DNA TGTGCCAGCAGCTTCCTTCATAGCGGGGCCAGCTACAATGAGCAGTTCTTC.

This clonotype was found many times. The chain joins TRBV7-2 to TRBJ2-7; tentatively, D is TRBD1 (6 bases). Germline lookup yields CDR1 SGHTA and CDR2 FQGNSA. The CDR3 contains 16 residues. The ends were cut back, 5 bases at V and 2 bases at J, with 19 bases in the middle. The chain's CDR3 is CASSRAFSRDTYEQYF. The CDR3 DNA sequence: TGTGCCAGCAGCCGAGCTTTCTCCCGGGACACCTACGAGCAGTACTTC.

There are many counts of this clonotype. V is TRBV7-9 and J is TRBJ1-4; no clear D gene. The CDR3 has 15 amino acids. V dropped 5 bases and J dropped 7 bases, with 17 bases sitting between them. CDR1 and CDR2 (germline): SEHNR, FQNEAQ (reference sequence). CDR3 residues: CASSQNGNHGEKLFF. CDR3 bases: TGTGCCAGCAGCCAGAACGGCAACCACGGTGAAAAACTGTTTTTT.

This clonotype was found a few times. This chain links TRBV27 with TRBJ2-7; 7 bases map to TRBD1. Germline V gene lookup returns CDR1 MNHEY and CDR2 SMNVEV (reference sequence). This CDR3 has 15 amino acids. The V gene end was trimmed by 4 bases and the J gene end by 5 bases; junction bases not matched to a gene: 11. This CDR3 is CASSSPMTGKHEQYF. The CDR3 bases are TGTGCCAGCAGTTCTCCGATGACAGGGAAACACGAGCAGTACTTC.

This clonotype showed up just a few times. The V and J genes are TRBV25-1 and TRBJ1-2, with D uncertain. Trimming shortened V by 2 bases and J by 5 bases, and 9 bases separated the two germline ends. CDR3 length equals 13 residues. CDR1 is MGHDK, CDR2 SYGVNS, per germline. The CDR3 nucleotides read TGTGCCAGCAGTGAAGTGGGTTGGTATGGCTACACCTTC. It yields the protein CASSEVGWYGYTF.

This clonotype has more than one count but fewer than ten. The J gene is TRBJ1-1, the V gene TRBV13; unclear D gene. Between the trimmed V and J ends, which lost 4 bases and 6 bases, there was a span of 9 bases. The germline CDR1 and CDR2 sequences are PRHDT and FYEKMQ (reference sequence). The CDR3 is 12 amino acids. In DNA, the CDR3 is TGTGCCAGCAGCTGGTCCGGCGCTGAAGCTTTCTTT. Translating it yields CASSWSGAEAFF.

Many counts were recorded for this clonotype. The chain uses TRBV6-4 and TRBJ1-5, with D possibly being TRBD1 (5 bases). Germline lookup yields CDR1 MRHNA and CDR2 SNTAGT. CDR3 length: 13 residues. V was cut by 2 bases and J by 5 bases, with 7 bases left in between. CDR3 protein: CASSDTGDQPQHF. DNA for the CDR3: TGTGCCAGCAGTGACACGGGGGATCAGCCCCAGCATTTT.

This clonotype was recorded at least ten times. The J gene is TRBJ1-3, the V gene TRBV2; D not resolved. CDR3 length: 12 residues. Trimming took off 2 bases at V and 1 base at J, with 0 bases between the two ends. The germline CDR1 and CDR2 sequences are SNHLY and FYNNEI. The chain's CDR3 is CASSESGNTIYF. The CDR3 DNA reads as TGTGCCAGCAGTGAATCTGGAAACACCATATATTTT.

The chain is built from TRBV12-3 or TRBV12-4 and TRBJ1-1, with 7 nucleotides matching TRBD1. Trimming took 1 base from V and 4 from J; bases not matched to a gene: 12. There are 17 residues in the CDR3. Written as DNA, the CDR3 is TGTGCCAGCAGTTTAGAATACGGAGGGGGCTCGAGCACTGAAGCTTTCTTT. Amino acid sequence: CASSLEYGGGSSTEAFF.

The V gene is TRBV12-5, the J gene TRBJ1-1; D is undetermined. Germline CDR1 and CDR2: LGHNT and FRNRAP. The CDR3 is made up of 13 amino acids. With 6 bases removed from V and 4 bases from J, the gap between germline ends came to 12 bases. The CDR3 coding sequence is TGTGCTAGTGGCCAGGAGGGAGGCACTGAAGCTTTCTTT. Translating gives CASGQEGGTEAFF. The complete variable domain, with remaining parts taken from reference TRBV12-5 and TRBJ1-1, reads DARVTQTPRHKVTEMGQEVTMRCQPILGHNTVFWYRQTMMQGLELLAYFRNRAPLDDSGMPKDRFSAEMPDATLATLKIQPSEPRDSAVYFCASGQEGGTEAFFGQGTRLTVV.

This clonotype was detected a few times. The chain links TRBV7-2 to TRBJ1-2; TRBD1 is a possible D gene (6 bases). CDR1 and CDR2 (germline): SGHTA, FQGNSA. The CDR3 covers 14 residues. Trimming took 5 bases from V and 3 from J, leaving 13 bases between them. The CDR3, as DNA: TGTGCCAGCAGCCCGACGAGGACAGACTATGGCTACACCTTC. Amino acid sequence: CASSPTRTDYGYTF.

In its sample, this clonotype was seen a few times. The DNA for the CDR3 is TGTGCCAGCAGCTTGGGATCTTGGGACAGGGTCGTTTCACCCCTCCACTTT. Its protein is CASSLGSWDRVVSPLHF. The rearrangement uses TRBV5-6 and TRBJ1-6, with TRBD1 matching over 9 bases. In germline, CDR1 is SGHDT, CDR2 YYEEEE. J lost 9 bases, V lost 0 bases, and 10 bases had no gene match. The CDR3 loop spans 17 amino acids.

The rearrangement joins TRBV12-3 or TRBV12-4 to TRBJ2-5; TRBD2 matches 7 bases. CDR3 length equals 14 residues. Trimming cost V 7 bases and J 2 bases; bases outside gene matches: 7. CDR3 region: CASTPGGPQETQYF. Written as DNA, the CDR3 is TGTGCCAGCACTCCGGGGGGACCTCAAGAGACCCAGTACTTC.

This clonotype was seen ten or more times. This sequence joins TRBV5-1 and TRBJ1-1; TRBD1 might be the D (6 bases). Germline-derived CDR1 and CDR2 are SGHRS and YFSETQ. V shed 4 bases and J shed 6 bases, with 19 bases lying between them. This CDR3 spans 15 amino acids. CDR3 sequence (DNA): TGCGCCAGCAGCCCAGGTACAGGGATTCGGTCTGAAGCTTTCTTT. As protein: CASSPGTGIRSEAFF.

Comment on this clonotype: A much larger clone differs from this one at a single base, so this may be a read error. V is TRBV6-5 and J is TRBJ2-3; D possibly corresponds to TRBD2 (5 bases). V was shortened by 6 bases and J by 3 bases, with 13 bases between the two germline ends. Germline V gene data show CDR1 as MNHEY and CDR2 as SVGAGI. The CDR3 totals 14 residues. CDR3 in DNA: TGTGCCAGCAGCTACGACCAGCGGACAGATACGCAGTATTTT. This sequence encodes CASSYDQRTDTQYF.

The chain uses TRBV5-1 and TRBJ2-1; 9 bases line up with TRBD2. V lost 2 bases and J lost 0; bases outside the gene matches: 3. The germline gives CDR1 SGHRS, CDR2 YFSETQ. This CDR3 is 16 amino acids long. CDR3 nucleotides: TGCGCCAGCAGCTTCAATAGCGGGGGCTCCTACAATGAGCAGTTCTTC. Amino acids: CASSFNSGGSYNEQFF.

This clonotype appeared many times. The J gene is TRBJ2-7, the V gene TRBV5-1, with TRBD1 matching over 10 bases. The CDR3 has 14 residues. The germline CDR1 and CDR2 sequences are SGHRS and YFSETQ. With V trimmed by 8 bases and J by 3 bases, 8 bases remained unmatched. The CDR3 sequence: CASSSGTGDYEQYF. The CDR3 DNA reads TGCGCCAGTTCGTCCGGGACAGGGGACTACGAGCAGTACTTC. The variable domain in full, completed from reference TRBV5-1 and TRBJ2-7, reads KAGVTQTPRYLIKTRGQQVTLSCSPISGHRSVSWYQQTPGQGLQFLFEYFSETQRNKGNFPGRFSGRQFSNSRSEMNVSTLELGDSALYLCASSSGTGDYEQYFGPGTRLTVT.

CDR3 amino acids: CASRGQTTEAFF. DNA of the CDR3: TGTGCCAGCAGAGGGCAGACGACTGAAGCTTTCTTT. V is TRBV14 and J is TRBJ1-1, with D hard to call. This CDR3 is 12 amino acids long. Trimming took 6 bases from V and 5 from J, leaving 10 bases between them. Germline CDR1 reads SGHDN; CDR2 reads FVKESK. The full variable domain, completed using reference TRBV14 and TRBJ1-1, is EAGVTQFPSHSVIEKGQTVTLRCDPISGHDNLYWYRRVMGKEIKFLLHFVKESKQDESGMPNNRFLAERTGGTYSTLKVQPAELEDSGVYFCASRGQTTEAFFGQGTRLTVV.

The CDR3 reads CASRRTGGTNNEQFF. CDR3 nucleotides: TGTGCCAGCAGGCGAACCGGGGGGACCAACAATGAGCAGTTCTTC. The genes are TRBV7-2 and TRBJ2-1, with TRBD2 matching 7 bases. Germline V gene data show CDR1 as SGHTA and CDR2 as FQGNSA. CDR3 length: 15 amino acids. Germline trimming cut 6 bases from V and 5 bases from J; bases unmatched to any gene: 10.

The rearrangement joins TRBV2 to TRBJ2-5; D is unresolved. CDR3 length: 16 amino acids. Trimming took 3 bases from V and 1 from J, leaving 15 bases between them. Germline assignment: CDR1 SNHLY and CDR2 FYNNEI. The CDR3 region is CASSDPPRGLQETQYF. In nucleotides, the CDR3 is TGTGCCAGCAGTGACCCCCCTCGAGGCCTCCAAGAGACCCAGTACTTC. Filled out from reference TRBV2 and TRBJ2-5, the complete variable domain reads EPEVTQTPSHQVTQMGQEVILRCVPISNHLYFYWYRQILGQKVEFLVSFYNNEISEKSEIFDDQFSVERPDGSNFTLKIRSTKLEDSAMYFCASSDPPRGLQETQYFGPGTRLLVL.